The clone carrying this T cell receptor (beta chain) has ten or more counts. Germline trimming cut 5 bases from V and 3 bases from J; bases unmatched to any gene: 4. This CDR3 has 13 residues. Per germline, CDR1 SGHNT and CDR2 YENEEA. These data are taken from a study of T cell repertoires in cytomegalovirus infection. One entry per CDR3 protein results from TCRdb running MiXCR on the reads. The data contain 300,000 or so distinct CDR3 sequences, roughly a tenth of them singletons. The V gene is TRBV11-3, the J gene TRBJ2-7; 7 bases map to TRBD1. This clonotype was obtained from a human donor in good health (CMV status not recorded). Some clones in this sample may be carry-over from other donors' samples. The sample was PBMCs. CDR3 in amino acids: CASSTGQNYEQYF. CDR3 sequence (DNA): TGTGCCAGCAGCACGGGACAGAACTACGAGCAGTACTTC.